Below, 29 T cell receptor beta chains from the same sample are listed, as sequenced in a study of blood T cell repertoires in COVID-19. Assay: immunoSEQ multiplex PCR; the TCRdb copy retains only in-frame clones and omits some. The sample lists approximately 70,000 clones; more than 80% were seen once. The sequenced sample consisted of peripheral blood. The receptor source for this set is a woman aged 80 or over with active COVID-19.

This clone was seen more than once but under ten times. The V gene is TRBV4-1, the J gene TRBJ2-3, with 13 bases lining up with TRBD2. Germline V CDR1 and CDR2: MGHRA, YSYEKL. V trimming: 1 base; J trimming: 4 bases; junction bases outside the gene matches: 5. The CDR3 length is 17 residues. As DNA, the CDR3 is TGCGCCAGCAGCCAAGCCTCCACTAGCGGGAGGGCAGATACGCAGTATTTT. This encodes CASSQASTSGRADTQYF.

The V and J genes are TRBV5-8 and TRBJ2-4, with D unresolved. The CDR3 totals 15 residues. Trimming pared 0 bases from V and 3 bases from J, leaving 10 bases between. Germline CDR1 is SGHTS and CDR2 is YDEGEE. CDR3 protein: CASSLGGWNKNIQYF. DNA of the CDR3: TGTGCCAGCAGCTTGGGAGGATGGAACAAAAACATTCAGTACTTC.

The chain links TRBV28 to TRBJ2-7, with 11 bases identical to TRBD2. V shed 7 bases and J 3 bases; nucleotides not matched to a gene: 14. Germline CDR1 reads MDHEN; CDR2 reads SYDVKM. The length of the CDR3 is 17 residues. The CDR3 sequence: CASTPRSGTSGYYEQYF. The CDR3 coding sequence is TGTGCCAGCACTCCACGAAGCGGGACTAGCGGCTACTACGAGCAGTACTTC.

This chain connects TRBV19 to TRBJ2-7, with TRBD1 matching 7 bases. Losses at the gene ends were 6 bases for V and 4 bases for J; bases not matched to a gene: 12. CDR1 LNHDA and CDR2 SQIVND come from the germline V gene (reference sequence). The CDR3 consists of 15 residues. The chain's CDR3 is CASSSLWNRGYEQYF. In nucleotides, the CDR3 is TGTGCCAGTAGCTCTTTATGGAACAGGGGTTACGAGCAGTACTTC.

The V and J genes are TRBV7-2 and TRBJ2-1; 8 bases are a match to TRBD1. There are 16 residues in the CDR3. The germline CDR1 and CDR2 sequences are SGHTA and FQGNSA. Trimming took 3 bases from V and 4 from J; bases not matched to a gene: 8. CDR3: CASSFADRVAYNEQFF. CDR3 DNA: TGTGCCAGCAGCTTCGCGGACAGGGTGGCTTACAATGAGCAGTTCTTC.

This sequence joins TRBV27 and TRBJ2-6; 7 nucleotides match TRBD2. Germline V lookup: CDR1 MNHEY, CDR2 SMNVEV (reference sequence). The V and J ends lost 7 bases and 0 bases, in that order; junction bases with no gene match: 12. CDR3 length: 18 amino acids. CDR3 DNA: TGTGCCAGCAAGTCCAGCGGGATATCCCCCTCTGGGGCCAACGTCCTGACTTTC. It is translated as CASKSSGISPSGANVLTF.

V gene TRBV19 combines with J gene TRBJ2-1; D may be TRBD2 (5 bases). The CDR3 has 14 amino acids. The V and J ends lost 10 bases and 9 bases respectively, with 22 bases between them. Germline V gene lookup returns CDR1 LNHDA and CDR2 SQIVND (reference sequence). CDR3 sequence reads: CATSVGVRGLEQFF. The CDR3 DNA is TGTGCCACCTCGGTCGGGGTTCGGGGTCTTGAGCAGTTCTTC.

This rearrangement joins TRBV7-9 to TRBJ2-7, with D possibly being TRBD1 (6 bases). The CDR3 runs 13 residues. V shed 5 bases and J shed 3 bases, with 11 bases lying between them. Per the germline V gene, CDR1 is SEHNR and CDR2 is FQNEAQ (reference sequence). CDR3 loop: CASSPGQFYEQYF. Here the CDR3 DNA reads TGTGCCAGCAGCCCCGGACAGTTCTACGAGCAGTACTTC.

This CDR3 reads CASRQGWETQYF. CDR3 in DNA: TGTGCCAGCAGGCAGGGATGGGAGACCCAGTACTTC. The chain uses TRBV3-1 (or the pseudogene TRBV3-2) and TRBJ2-5; the D gene is possibly TRBD1 (5 bases). The germline V gene encodes CDR1 LGHDT and CDR2 YNNKEL (reference sequence). The CDR3 covers 12 residues. Trimming cost V 6 bases and J 5 bases, with 10 bases left between them.

The V call is TRBV28, the J call TRBJ2-1; 10 bases map to TRBD1. The ends lost 6 bases at V and 8 bases at J; junction bases unmatched: 10. This CDR3 comprises 15 residues. Germline assignment: CDR1 MDHEN and CDR2 SYDVKM. In DNA form, the CDR3 reads TGTGCCAGCAGAACACCCGGGACAGGGGCCCATGAGCAGTTCTTC. Protein sequence: CASRTPGTGAHEQFF.

This sequence joins TRBV7-6 and TRBJ2-2; 12 bases agree with TRBD2. CDR1 is SGHVS and CDR2 is FNYEAQ in the germline V gene. After removal of 3 bases from V and 2 bases from J, the junction contained 10 bases not matched to a gene. The CDR3 loop spans 19 amino acids. The CDR3 DNA sequence: TGTGCCAGCAGCTTTCCGACTAGCGGGAGAGAGAAAAACACCGGGGAGCTGTTTTTT. Translation: CASSFPTSGREKNTGELFF.

The genes are TRBV7-9 and TRBJ2-3; 9 nucleotides match TRBD2. The CDR3 sequence is 15 residues long. Germline V gene data show CDR1 as SEHNR and CDR2 as FQNEAQ (reference sequence). The V segment lost 2 bases and the J segment 2 bases; nucleotides outside the gene matches: 2. CDR3 loop: CASSLSGGYTDTQYF. DNA of the CDR3: TGTGCCAGCAGCTTAAGCGGGGGGTACACAGATACGCAGTATTTT.

This rearrangement joins TRBV6-5 to TRBJ1-4; 7 bases match TRBD1. The CDR3 extends over 16 amino acids. CDR1 MNHEY and CDR2 SVGAGI come from the germline V gene. J lost 8 bases, V lost 2 bases, and 11 bases had no gene match. In DNA, the CDR3 is TGTGCCAGCAGTTACCAAGGGGGCGCCGGTCGAGAAAAACTGTTTTTT. It encodes CASSYQGGAGREKLFF.

This rearrangement joins TRBV28 to TRBJ1-2, with 7 bases that match TRBD1. The CDR3 loop spans 13 amino acids. Looked up from germline, CDR1 is MDHEN and CDR2 is SYDVKM. V was pared by 6 bases and J by 2 bases, with 3 bases of the junction left unmatched. The CDR3 bases are TGTGCCAGCAGGCTACAGGGGAACTATGGCTACACCTTC. Translating it yields CASRLQGNYGYTF.

This chain joins TRBV12-3 or TRBV12-4 and TRBJ2-5; 9 nucleotides agree with TRBD2. After removal of 6 bases from V and 10 bases from J, the junction contained 6 bases not matched to a gene. This CDR3 spans 12 amino acids. In DNA, the CDR3 is TGTGCCAGCAGAAATAGCGGGAGAGGCCAGTACTTC. Its translation: CASRNSGRGQYF.

This clone was found a few times. The rearrangement uses TRBV19 and TRBJ1-5; 9 bases line up with TRBD1. The V segment lost 1 base and the J segment 6 bases; nucleotides outside the gene matches: 4. The germline gives CDR1 LNHDA, CDR2 SQIVND (reference sequence). The CDR3 has 15 amino acids. DNA for the CDR3: TGTGCCAGTAGTATAGGACAGGGGGTAATTCAGCCCCAGCATTTT. Amino acid sequence: CASSIGQGVIQPQHF.

A single count supports this clone. The rearrangement joins TRBV10-3 to TRBJ2-7; 12 bases line up with TRBD1. Germline V gene data show CDR1 as ENHRY and CDR2 as SYGVKD. The CDR3 has 15 residues. V was clipped by 2 bases and J by 4 bases; unmatched bases: 3. This CDR3 is CAISERGQGAYEQYF. In DNA, the CDR3 is TGTGCCATCAGTGAGAGGGGACAGGGGGCTTACGAGCAGTACTTC.

In its sample, this clone was seen once. V and J are TRBV1 and TRBJ1-5. TRBV1 is listed as a pseudogene. CDR3 length: 15 amino acids. The CDR3 region is CTSSQDWPGGQPQHF. Written as DNA, the CDR3 is TGCACCAGCAGCCAAGATTGGCCGGGAGGTCAGCCCCAGCATTTT.

The V gene is TRBV18, the J gene TRBJ2-7, with 10 nucleotides matching TRBD2. From germline, CDR1 is KGHSH and CDR2 LQKENI. With V trimmed by 0 bases and J by 2 bases, 4 bases remained unmatched. The CDR3 length is 16 residues. DNA of the CDR3: TGTGCCAGCTCACCACCGGGGACTAGCGAGACCTACGAGCAGTACTTC. Translating gives CASSPPGTSETYEQYF.

This chain links TRBV18 with TRBJ2-7, with D maybe TRBD2 (5 bases). V lost 5 bases and J 2 bases, leaving 13 bases between the germline ends. Germline loops: CDR1 KGHSH, CDR2 LQKENI. The CDR3 spans 14 residues. The CDR3 DNA reads TGTGCCAGCTCATTTCGCGGGCCTACCTACGAGCAGTACTTC. Amino acids: CASSFRGPTYEQYF.

V and J are TRBV6-5 and TRBJ1-2; D is unresolved. Germline V gives CDR1 MNHEY, CDR2 SVGAGI. This CDR3 region has 14 residues. V lost 0 bases and J lost 8, with 13 bases in between. The CDR3 loop is CASSYSKDLRGYTF. CDR3 sequence (DNA): TGTGCCAGCAGTTACTCCAAGGACTTGAGGGGCTACACCTTC.

This sequence joins TRBV2 and TRBJ2-7, with D perhaps TRBD2 (5 bases). Deletions cut 8 bases from V and 5 bases from J, with 25 bases between. In germline, CDR1 is SNHLY, CDR2 FYNNEI. CDR3 length equals 16 residues. The CDR3 is CASRASFLGSPDEQYF. The CDR3, as DNA: TGTGCCAGCCGCGCAAGCTTCCTTGGGAGCCCCGACGAGCAGTACTTC. Full variable domain (rest looked up from reference TRBV2 and TRBJ2-7): EPEVTQTPSHQVTQMGQEVILRCVPISNHLYFYWYRQILGQKVEFLVSFYNNEISEKSEIFDDQFSVERPDGSNFTLKIRSTKLEDSAMYFCASRASFLGSPDEQYFGPGTRLTVT.

The chain employs TRBV19 and TRBJ2-1; 14 bases are a match to TRBD2. The CDR3 spans 18 residues. The V gene end was trimmed by 4 bases and the J gene end by 3 bases; junction bases not matched to a gene: 8. Germline loops: CDR1 LNHDA, CDR2 SQIVND (reference sequence). CDR3 in DNA: TGTGCCAGTAGTAGGGGACTAGCGGGAGTTCGAGGCTACAATGAGCAGTTCTTC. As protein: CASSRGLAGVRGYNEQFF.

The J gene is TRBJ2-1, the V gene TRBV7-2; TRBD2 matches at 8 bases. V trimming: 5 bases; J trimming: 7 bases; junction bases outside the gene matches: 13. The CDR3 extends over 16 amino acids. From germline, CDR1 is SGHTA and CDR2 FQGNSA. The CDR3 DNA is TGTGCCAGCAGCCCCCTCGGGGGGGAGTGGGGAAATGAGCAGTTCTTC. Protein product: CASSPLGGEWGNEQFF.

The chain combines TRBV3-1 (or the pseudogene TRBV3-2) with TRBJ2-5; D is uncertain. The CDR3 length is 15 residues. Germline CDR1 is LGHDT and CDR2 is YNNKEL (reference sequence). V gave up 0 bases and J gave up 1 base, with 9 bases separating them. The CDR3 reads CASSQEWHRQETQYF. The DNA for the CDR3 is TGTGCCAGCAGCCAAGAATGGCACCGCCAAGAGACCCAGTACTTC.

The chain employs TRBV7-9 and TRBJ2-2; D is undetermined. The germline V gene encodes CDR1 SEHNR and CDR2 FQNEAQ (reference sequence). V shed 2 bases and J shed 3 bases, with 16 bases lying between them. The CDR3 has 17 amino acids. The CDR3 spells CASSLTPSGVDTGELFF. DNA for the CDR3: TGTGCCAGCAGCTTAACCCCCTCTGGAGTTGACACCGGGGAGCTGTTTTTT.

The rearrangement uses TRBV10-3 and TRBJ2-3, with 7 nucleotides matching TRBD2. Trimming removed 6 bases from V and 0 bases from J; junction bases left unmatched: 9. The CDR3 is 16 amino acids. Germline V CDR1 and CDR2: ENHRY, SYGVKD. CDR3 loop: CAISGSSGTSTDTQYF. The CDR3 bases are TGTGCCATCAGCGGATCTAGCGGTACTAGCACAGATACGCAGTATTTT.

The chain joins TRBV5-5 to TRBJ1-1, with 8 bases matching TRBD1. J lost 1 base, V lost 2 bases, and 4 bases had no gene match. Looked up from germline, CDR1 is SGHKS and CDR2 is YYEKEE (reference sequence). This CDR3 is 15 amino acids long. Here the CDR3 reads CASSLRGQENTEAFF. For the CDR3, the DNA is TGTGCCAGCAGCTTAAGGGGACAGGAGAACACTGAAGCTTTCTTT.

The J gene is TRBJ2-7, the V gene TRBV6-6; D perhaps matches TRBD2 (5 bases). Germline values: CDR1 MNHNY, CDR2 SVGAGI (reference sequence). The CDR3 spans 16 residues. V was clipped by 0 bases and J by 5 bases, with 17 bases between them. CDR3 DNA: TGTGCCAGCAGTTACTCCTTACCGTCCCGAGGGCACGAGCAGTACTTC. This translates into CASSYSLPSRGHEQYF.